This is a list of T cell receptor beta chains from one sample in a study of monozygotic twins with inflammatory bowel disease. Reanalyzing the 5' RACE reads, TCRdb keeps one entry per CDR3 protein, without DNA. The sample table includes 170,000 or so distinct CDR3 sequences. Sequencing used blood. The receptors shown here come from a human donor with ulcerative colitis or Crohn's disease, or a healthy co-twin of an affected twin (not recorded which). CDR3s include the opening cysteine and the closing phenylalanine or tryptophan. Each record gives: J gene, V gene, CDR3 length, CDR3 protein.

TRBJ2-3 | TRBV5-6 | 17 | CASTGDNQSGYTDTQYF
TRBJ2-7 | TRBV5-6 | 12 | CASSSQIYEQYF
TRBJ2-3 | TRBV5-1 | 16 | CASSLVGLASSDTQYF
TRBJ1-5 | TRBV6-1 | 16 | CASSGAGTGGNQPQHF
TRBJ2-3 | TRBV3-1 | 15 | CASSQLGRLVDTQYF
TRBJ1-1 | TRBV20-1 | 13 | CSAYYRELFRAFF
TRBJ2-3 | TRBV7-3 | 14 | CASSSSLETDTQYF
TRBJ2-7 | TRBV11-2 | 15 | CASSTSFTTSYEQYF
TRBJ2-7 | TRBV3-1 | 16 | CASSHALGQGDYEQYF
TRBJ2-1 | TRBV7-2 | 18 | CASSPGLAGEVRDNEQFF
TRBJ1-1 | TRBV5-6 | 15 | CASSLGGGLWDEAFF
TRBJ2-1 | TRBV20-1 | 13 | CSIGGARYNEQFF
TRBJ2-7 | TRBV5-1 | 16 | CASSSEWGHSSYEQYF
TRBJ1-5 | TRBV20-1 | 15 | CSAKDFGNSNQPQHF
TRBJ2-7 | TRBV11-3 | 14 | CASSSWDRPYEQYF
TRBJ2-2 | TRBV7-8 | 13 | CASSLMRTGELFF
TRBJ2-7 | TRBV20-1 | 14 | CSARVAGTVYEQYF
TRBJ2-7 | TRBV6-5 | 16 | CASSYLTSSIRGEQYF
TRBJ2-7 | TRBV6-5 | 13 | CASSRTGAYEQYF
TRBJ2-7 | TRBV27 | 14 | CARSRRENRYEQYF
TRBJ2-7 | TRBV29-1 | 13 | CSVGTSNFYEQYF
TRBJ1-1 | TRBV11-2 | 12 | CASSLVRGQAFF
TRBJ1-2 | TRBV7-9 | 13 | CASTTDRAMGYTF
TRBJ2-3 | TRBV29-1 | 15 | CSAGTSGGRTDTQYF
TRBJ2-1 | TRBV20-1 | 11 | CSARDGRGKFF
TRBJ2-2 | TRBV7-2 | 16 | CASSLSVGTNTGELFF
TRBJ2-7 | TRBV28 | 14 | CASSSGTELYEQYF
TRBJ2-5 | TRBV5-1 | 12 | CASSSEAETQYF
TRBJ2-1 | TRBV5-4 | 13 | CASSRSGFGEQFF